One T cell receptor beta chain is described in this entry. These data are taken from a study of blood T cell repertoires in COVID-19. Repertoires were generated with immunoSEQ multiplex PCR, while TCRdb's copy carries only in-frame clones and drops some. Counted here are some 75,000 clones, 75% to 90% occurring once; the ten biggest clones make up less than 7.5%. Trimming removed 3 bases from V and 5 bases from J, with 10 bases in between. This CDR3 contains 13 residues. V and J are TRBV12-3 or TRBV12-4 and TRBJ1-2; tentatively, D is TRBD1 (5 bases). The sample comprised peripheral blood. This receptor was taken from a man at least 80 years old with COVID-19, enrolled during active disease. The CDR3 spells CASSFGGKYGYTF. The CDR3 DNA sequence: TGTGCCAGCAGTTTTGGGGGGAAGTATGGCTACACCTTC.